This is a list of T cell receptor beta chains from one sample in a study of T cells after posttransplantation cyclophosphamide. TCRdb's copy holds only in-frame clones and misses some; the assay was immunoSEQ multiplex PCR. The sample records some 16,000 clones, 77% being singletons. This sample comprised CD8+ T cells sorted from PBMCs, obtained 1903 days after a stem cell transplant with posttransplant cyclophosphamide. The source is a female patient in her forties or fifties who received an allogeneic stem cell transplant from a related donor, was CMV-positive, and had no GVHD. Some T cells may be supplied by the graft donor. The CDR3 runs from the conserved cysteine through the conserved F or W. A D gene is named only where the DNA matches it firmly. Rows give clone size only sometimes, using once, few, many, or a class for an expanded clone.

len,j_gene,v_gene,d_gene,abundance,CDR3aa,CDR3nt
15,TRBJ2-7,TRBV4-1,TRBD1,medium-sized,CASSQGTGLVYEQYF,TGCGCCAGCAGCCAAGGGACAGGGTTAGTCTACGAGCAGTACTTC
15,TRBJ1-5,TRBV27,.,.,CASSLLATDNQPQHF,TGTGCCAGCAGTTTACTTGCGACAGACAATCAGCCCCAGCATTTT
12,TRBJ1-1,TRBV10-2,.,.,CASGRGGTEAFF,TGCGCCAGTGGGAGGGGCGGAACTGAAGCTTTCTTT
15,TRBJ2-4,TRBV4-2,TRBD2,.,CASSQVASGWDIQYF,TGTGCCAGCAGCCAAGTTGCTAGCGGTTGGGACATTCAGTACTTC
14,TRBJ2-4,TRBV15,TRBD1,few,CATSRGQGSNIQYF,TGTGCCACCAGCAGGGGACAGGGATCGAACATTCAGTACTTC
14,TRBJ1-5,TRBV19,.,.,CASSWGESNQPQHF,TGTGCCAGTAGTTGGGGGGAAAGCAATCAGCCCCAGCATTTT
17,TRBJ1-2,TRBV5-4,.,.,CASSSQTSGTSNYGYTF,TGTGCCAGCAGCTCCCAAACTTCAGGGACTTCCAACTATGGCTACACCTTC
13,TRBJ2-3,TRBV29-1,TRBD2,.,CSVTSGGTDTQYF,TGCAGCGTGACTAGCGGGGGCACAGATACGCAGTATTTT
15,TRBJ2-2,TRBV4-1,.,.,CASSQEFAGAGELFF,TGCGCCAGCAGCCAAGAATTCGCAGGGGCCGGGGAGCTGTTTTTT
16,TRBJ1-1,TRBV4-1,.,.,CASSHNSVTYNTEAFF,TGCGCCAGCAGCCACAATAGTGTGACTTATAACACTGAAGCTTTCTTT
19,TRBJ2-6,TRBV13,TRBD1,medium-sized,CASSLVVDRGGSGANVLTF,TGTGCCAGCAGCTTAGTTGTTGACAGGGGAGGCTCTGGGGCCAACGTCCTGACTTTC
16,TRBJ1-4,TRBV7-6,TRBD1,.,CASSLTGGTANEKLFF,TGTGCCAGCAGCTTGACCGGTGGGACAGCTAATGAAAAACTGTTTTTT
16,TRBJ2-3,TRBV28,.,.,CASSLRGGHRTDTQYF,TGTGCCAGCAGTTTAAGGGGGGGGCACCGCACAGATACGCAGTATTTT
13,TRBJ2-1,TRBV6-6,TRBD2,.,CASSPSGNNEQFF,TGTGCCAGCTCCCCTAGCGGAAACAATGAGCAGTTCTTC
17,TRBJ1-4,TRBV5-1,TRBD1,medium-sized,CASSFDRDRITNEKLFF,TGCGCCAGCAGTTTCGACAGGGATCGGATCACTAATGAAAAACTGTTTTTT
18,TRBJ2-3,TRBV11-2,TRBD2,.,CASSQALGLAQDTDTQYF,TGTGCCAGCAGCCAAGCCCTCGGACTAGCTCAGGACACAGATACGCAGTATTTT
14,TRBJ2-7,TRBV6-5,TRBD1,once,CASAPWTGKDEQYF,TGTGCCAGCGCCCCCTGGACAGGGAAGGACGAGCAGTACTTC
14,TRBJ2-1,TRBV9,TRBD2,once,CASSAGLADNEQFF,TGTGCCAGCAGCGCGGGACTAGCGGACAATGAGCAGTTCTTC
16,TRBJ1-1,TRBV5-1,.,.,CASSFEVRQGNTEAFF,TGCGCCAGCAGCTTTGAGGTACGGCAGGGGAACACTGAAGCTTTCTTT
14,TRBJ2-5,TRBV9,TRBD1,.,CASSPRDRQETQYF,TGTGCCAGCAGCCCCCGGGACAGGCAAGAGACCCAGTACTTC
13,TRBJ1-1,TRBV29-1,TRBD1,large,CSVGGQGGAEAFF,TGCAGCGTTGGGGGGCAGGGGGGTGCTGAAGCTTTCTTT
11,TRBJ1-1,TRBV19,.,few,CASSISSEAFF,TGTGCCAGTAGTATCTCGTCTGAAGCTTTCTTT
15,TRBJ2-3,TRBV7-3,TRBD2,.,CASRPDSGGTDTQYF,TGTGCCAGCAGACCTGATAGCGGGGGCACAGATACGCAGTATTTT